This TCR beta chain was sequenced in a study of vaccination and CD4 T cells after COVID-19 (dated by TCRdb to the early 2020s). Turning to the overall study: Convalescent patients had a positive SARS-CoV-2 result on nasal swab PCR, and of these patients, several had mild disease and one had severe disease. Six males and four females were included in the convalescent cohort, with two Hispanic individuals, seven Caucasians, two Asians and one multiracial person represented. Participants received two doses of either the Pfizer-BioNTech BNT162b2 vaccine (n=8) or the Moderna mRNA-1273 vaccine (n=2). Post-COVID blood samples were collected from convalescent patients a median of approximately 93 days after diagnosis, with a range of about 30 to 161 days. The time from the second vaccine dose to post-vaccine blood sampling had a median of approximately 72 days and ranged from about 12 to 250 days. Culture stimuli were overlapping spike peptide pools from SARS-CoV-2 and from the common cold coronaviruses HCoV-NL63, HCoV-OC43 and HCoV-229E. As controls, cultures received a CEFX viral epitope pool (the positive control), an HIV-1 Nef peptide pool (the negative control), or no peptide at all. The spike-specific CD4+ TCR repertoire was compared before and after mRNA vaccination in approximately ten COVID-19 convalescent patients and a few infection-naive healthy vaccine recipients.

The treatment or condition label, read with the paper, signifies: roughly nine-day PBMC culture with coronavirus spike peptide pools or control peptides (ViraFEST assay). The study used the ViraFEST assay, which expanded antigen-specific T cells with peptide pools and then identified expanded clonotypes by TCR sequencing. Positive SARS-CoV-2 PCR tests in the convalescent patients dated from March to December 2020, before Alpha, Beta and Delta variants emerged in the United States. Approximately 1.8 million PBMCs per well were cultured in IMDM with approximately 5% human AB serum and approximately 10 IU/ml IL-2, plus 10 ug/ml peptide pools. Half of the culture medium was replaced with fresh IL-2-containing medium on days 3 and 7. After 10 days of culture, CD4+ T cells were isolated by negative selection using the EasySep CD4+ T cell isolation kit. Ficoll-Paque Plus gradient centrifugation was used to isolate PBMCs from whole blood, and the isolated PBMCs were then either used fresh or cryopreserved at -140C. In general, triplicate wells were set up for every culture condition.

A few counts support this clonotype. This clone's antigen is unknown. Nothing much larger sits one base from this clone, and base qualities are not available. Library preparation employed PCR. DNA from cultured CD4+ T cells underwent TCR sequencing with the Oncomine TCR Beta short-read assay at the Johns Hopkins FTIC core. The QIAamp micro DNA kit was used to extract genomic DNA from the cultured CD4+ T cells. Oncomine TCR Beta libraries from cultured CD4+ T cells were pooled with unique dual indexes and sequenced on an Illumina iSeq 100. On the study's bioinformatics: Non-productive sequences were filtered out, and CDR3s that did not start with C, did not end with F or W, or were shorter than 7 amino acids were discarded. Antigen-specific clonotypes were identified using the MANAFEST web application through comparison of peptide-stimulated wells with reference and other culture wells. An FDR below 0.05, an odds ratio above 5, and a productive frequency above 0.1% in at least two of three replicate wells were required for clones to be considered positive. A clonotype counted as cross-reactive if it showed significant expansion both in the SARS-CoV-2 spike wells and in at least one common cold coronavirus spike condition. Levenshtein distances (stringdist) and unrooted phylogenetic trees (ape) in R version 3.6.1 were used to assess CDR3 homology. The public reads were run again by TCRdb, first through fastp at Q25 and then through MiXCR, and only productive beta chains were kept. Every CDR3 protein is listed once, alongside the most common genes and DNA of its rows. None of the V and J calls come from the authors' own analysis; TCRdb made them. A total of approximately 15,000 distinct CDR3 sequences appear in this sample, approximately 57% of them only once. About a tenth of the sample belongs to the ten largest clones.

The CDR3 runs 14 residues from the cysteine to the phenylalanine. Only the CDR3 DNA is retained, 42 bases long and in frame from the first base. Trimming takes 6 bases from V and 4 bases from J, and the germline ends sit 15 bases apart. The germline V gene (reference sequence) sets CDR1 to SEHNR and CDR2 to FQNEAQ. The research as a whole found: Nearly all vaccine-specific clones in convalescent patients (304 of 307) were mono-reactive for SARS-CoV-2 spike rather than cross-reactive with common cold coronaviruses. The number of convalescent patients in the study was relatively small, and the study did not examine early timepoints following natural infection. The median number of SARS-CoV-2-reactive clonotypes rose from roughly 20 after infection to around 40 after vaccination, but the change was not significant. Among convalescent patients, a median roughly 90% of the SARS-CoV-2-reactive clones seen after vaccination appeared only after vaccination, which suggests priming specific to the vaccine.

The receptor comes from a human donor who had recovered from COVID-19. The sequencing sample was made of CD4+ T cells from blood, cultured in vitro. This receptor chain uses TRBV7-9 and TRBJ2-5, with no confident D gene call. For the CDR3, the sequence is CASSQDPVIETQYF. The nucleotide sequence is given as TGTGCCAGCAGTCAGGACCCGGTGATAGAGACCCAGTACTTC. The entire variable domain, with the stretches around the CDR3 drawn from the reference TRBV7-9 and TRBJ2-5 proteins, is DTGVSQNPRHKITKRGQNVTFRCDPISEHNRLYWYRQTLGQGPEFLTYFQNEAQLEKSRLLSDRFSAERPKGSFSTLEIQRTEQGDSAMYLCASSQDPVIETQYFGPGTRLLVL.